The sequence of this TCR beta chain was determined in a study of T cell responses to AZD1222 COVID-19 vaccine. At the level of the study: Timing groups of about 4 and about 12 weeks for second doses were pooled. Study results and limitations: Within unmutated variant regions lay the reported targets of nearly half of spike-specific TCRs. Spike regions recognized by vaccine-associated CD4 TCRs spanned the protein, led by 160-218 and 743-854. Repertoires were collected only later (after the peak T cell response had occurred).

Here immunoSEQ multiplex PCR was the method, and the copy in TCRdb shows in-frame clones only, minus some. The repertoire holds some 130,000 clones, with around 86% as singletons. The germline V gene encodes CDR1 MNHEY and CDR2 SVGAGI. The V gene lost 2 bases and the J gene lost 4 bases, with 11 bases spanning the gap. This CDR3 has 14 residues. About this clone: Antigen specificity is unknown.

Here the sequenced sample was peripheral blood, taken on day 0 of AZD1222 vaccination. This chain joins TRBV6-5 and TRBJ1-2, with D unresolved. This receptor was identified in an adult in good health. CDR3 nucleotide sequence: TGTGCCAGCAGTTACGGCGCCAGCCGCTATGGCTACACCTTC. Translating it yields CASSYGASRYGYTF.